One and the same sample provided the 17 T cell receptor beta chains below, sequenced in a study of beta chain features in type 1 diabetes. All of the isolated RNA was reverse transcribed, so expressed TCRB transcripts were sequenced. Profiled with immunoSEQ multiplex PCR; TCRdb holds only in-frame clones, not every one. This sample has about 160,000 clones, with around 8% found just once. The sample consisted of central memory CD4+ T cells from blood. These receptors all stem from a young man in good health.

The rearrangement links TRBV6-4 to TRBJ1-1; D may be TRBD1 (5 bases). Looked up from germline, CDR1 is MRHNA and CDR2 is SNTAGT. Deletions cut 5 bases from V and 1 base from J, with 8 bases between. The length of the CDR3 is 13 residues. CDR3 residues: CASSNRPNTEAFF. CDR3 sequence (DNA): TGTGCCAGCAGTAACAGGCCGAACACTGAAGCTTTCTTT.

This clone was picked up a small number of times. The V and J genes are TRBV7-2 and TRBJ2-1; TRBD2 might be the D (5 bases). The CDR3 length is 13 residues. V dropped 3 bases and J dropped 9 bases, with 12 bases sitting between them. Germline CDR1 SGHTA, CDR2 FQGNSA. CDR3 DNA: TGTGCCAGCAGCTTCGAGGGCGGGCGTGAGCAGTTCTTC. It specifies CASSFEGGREQFF.

V gene TRBV9 combines with J gene TRBJ2-5; D is undetermined. Germline CDR1 SGDLS, CDR2 YYNGEE. The CDR3 runs to 12 residues. Trimming removed 3 bases at V and 0 bases at J, with 3 bases between. The CDR3 coding sequence is TGTGCCAGCAGCGCCAACCAAGAGACCCAGTACTTC. Residues: CASSANQETQYF.

Notes on this clone: One end of the junction is discordant with germline, which a read error may explain. This sequence joins TRBV5-1 and TRBJ1-5; perhaps TRBD1 as D (6 bases). The germline CDR1 and CDR2 sequences are SGHRS and YFSETQ. The CDR3 loop spans 14 amino acids. The CDR3 reads CASPVRQDGQPQHF. The CDR3 nucleotides read TGTGCCAGCCCTGTTAGACAGGATGGGCAGCCCCAGCATTTT.

This clone showed up just a few times. The chain joins TRBV4-1 to TRBJ2-4; 9 bases are a match to TRBD2. This CDR3 has 15 amino acids. The J segment lost 9 bases and the V segment lost 0 bases, leaving 6 bases of the junction unmatched. Per germline, CDR1 MGHRA and CDR2 YSYEKL. In DNA, the CDR3 is TGCGCCAGCAGCCAAGAAGGGCGAGCGGGGGGCATTCAGTACTTC. It yields the protein CASSQEGRAGGIQYF.

This clone has a handful of counts. The chain combines TRBV6-5 with TRBJ2-1, with D possibly matching TRBD2 (7 bases). This CDR3 is 15 amino acids long. V lost 6 bases and J 2 bases, leaving 14 bases between the germline ends. CDR1 MNHEY and CDR2 SVGAGI come from the germline V gene. CDR3 sequence (DNA): TGTGCCAGCAGGATAGGGGGGGTGACCTACAATGAGCAGTTCTTC. It yields the protein CASRIGGVTYNEQFF.

The rearrangement links TRBV4-2 to TRBJ1-2; 10 bases fit TRBD1. V was pared by 0 bases and J by 5 bases, with 9 bases of the junction left unmatched. This CDR3 comprises 17 residues. Germline CDR1 is LGHNA and CDR2 is YNFKEQ. The CDR3 loop reads CASSQDGGQGRGYGYTF. The CDR3 region has the DNA TGTGCCAGCAGCCAAGATGGGGGACAGGGGAGAGGGTATGGCTACACCTTC.

V usage is TRBV7-2 and J usage is TRBJ2-7; no reliable D call. Trimming took off 0 bases at V and 1 base at J, with 4 bases between the two ends. This CDR3 region has 13 residues. The V gene's germline CDR1 is SGHTA and CDR2 FQGNSA. The CDR3 reads CASSLATSYEQYF. CDR3 DNA sequence: TGTGCCAGCAGCTTAGCTACATCCTACGAGCAGTACTTC.

The V and J genes are TRBV28 and TRBJ1-2; no clear D. Trimming took 8 bases from V and 5 from J, leaving 18 bases between them. The length of the CDR3 is 14 residues. Germline CDR1 reads MDHEN; CDR2 reads SYDVKM. CDR3 amino acids: CASLPPPPRYGYTF. DNA of the CDR3: TGTGCCAGCCTCCCACCTCCGCCGAGATATGGCTACACCTTC.

The CDR3 DNA follows: TGTGCCTGGAGTGTAGGCAGGGTTGGAAACACCATATATTTT. This codes for CAWSVGRVGNTIYF. The V and J genes are TRBV30 and TRBJ1-3, with D possibly TRBD1 on 5 matching bases. Germline V gene data show CDR1 as GTSNPN and CDR2 as SVGIG (reference sequence). There are 14 residues in the CDR3. Trimming left V 0 bases short and J 3 bases short, with 9 bases between.

This clone was recorded many times. The V call is TRBV29-1, the J call TRBJ2-5; D is unclear. V gave up 6 bases and J gave up 1 base, with 3 bases separating them. The CDR3 is made up of 10 amino acids. The germline gives CDR1 SQVTM, CDR2 ANQGSEA. Here the CDR3 reads CSVAQETQYF. The CDR3 DNA follows: TGCAGCGTGGCCCAAGAGACCCAGTACTTC.

This sequence joins TRBV5-4 and TRBJ2-3; 7 nucleotides agree with TRBD2. Trimming took 3 bases from V and 4 from J; bases not matched to a gene: 8. This CDR3 has 15 residues. Germline CDR1 reads SGHNT; CDR2 reads YYREEE (reference sequence). CDR3 amino acids: CASSSRSREADTQYF. In DNA, the CDR3 is TGTGCCAGCAGCTCCCGGAGTCGGGAGGCAGATACGCAGTATTTT.

The V and J genes are TRBV11-2 and TRBJ2-1; 9 nucleotides match TRBD2. This CDR3 region has 13 residues. The ends lost 5 bases at V and 15 bases at J; junction bases unmatched: 11. CDR1 and CDR2 (germline): SGHAT, FQNNGV. The CDR3 nucleotides read TGTGCCAGCAGCATACGCGGGGGGGCCGGTCGGTTCTTC. Translating it yields CASSIRGGAGRFF.

The rearrangement joins TRBV7-9 to TRBJ2-1; TRBD2 matches 9 bases. The CDR3 sequence is 16 residues long. Germline V CDR1 and CDR2: SEHNR, FQNEAQ (reference sequence). Trimming removed 5 bases from V and 6 bases from J; junction bases left unmatched: 11. The CDR3 nucleotides read TGTGCCAGCAGCCATAGCGGGGGTCTGACCCTCAATGAGCAGTTCTTC. As protein: CASSHSGGLTLNEQFF.

The J gene is TRBJ1-2, the V gene TRBV25-1; maybe TRBD1 (5 bases). CDR1 and CDR2 from the germline V gene are MGHDK and SYGVNS. With 4 bases removed from V and 4 bases from J, the gap between germline ends came to 16 bases. The CDR3 covers 15 residues. The CDR3 sequence: CASSAGLTAGYGYTF. The CDR3, as DNA: TGTGCCAGCAGTGCGGGACTCACGGCGGGCTATGGCTACACCTTC.

The table lists this clone with a few counts. This CDR3 reads CASSLRGTGYRPQHF. Here the CDR3 DNA reads TGTGCCAGCAGTTTGCGAGGGACAGGGTATCGGCCCCAGCATTTT. This chain links TRBV28 with TRBJ1-5, with 9 bases fitting TRBD1. V lost 3 bases to trimming and J lost 9 bases; unmatched junction nucleotides: 9. This CDR3 comprises 15 residues. From germline, CDR1 is MDHEN and CDR2 SYDVKM.

This clone was seen a few times. This sequence joins TRBV30 and TRBJ2-4; D might be TRBD1 (6 bases). The CDR3 loop spans 15 amino acids. The germline gives CDR1 GTSNPN, CDR2 SVGIG (reference sequence). The V gene lost 1 base and the J gene lost 0 bases, with 10 bases spanning the gap. This CDR3 is CAWSGGQLAKNIQYF. The CDR3 DNA reads TGTGCCTGGAGTGGAGGACAGCTAGCCAAAAACATTCAGTACTTC.